This T cell receptor beta chain was observed in a study of T cells expressing NK-cell markers. Study as a whole: Obtained from sorted CD3+CD56+NKG2C+, CD3+CD56+NKG2C- and CD3+CD56-NKG2C+ T cells were the TCR beta repertoires.

Germline V CDR1 and CDR2: MNHNY, SVGAGI (reference sequence). The CDR3 totals 12 residues. UMIs accompanied the 5'RACE template switching by which TCR beta cDNA was made. For each CDR3 protein, TCRdb gives one entry from its re-call of the 5' RACE reads, without DNA. Reported are about 460,000 distinct CDR3 sequences; the ten largest clones contain 1.4%. What was sequenced was blood T cells: a sorted CD56 or NKG2C T cell subset, CD4+ or CD8+ T cells, or bulk PBMC T cells (not recorded which). The TCR originated in a woman aged 45-60 years in good health. V and J are TRBV6-6 and TRBJ1-2; TCRdb selects TRBD1, and the lack of DNA leaves this call unchecked. The CDR3: CASTSDRYGYTF.